This T cell receptor (beta chain) was profiled in a study of blood T cells in healthy people across ages. The CDR3 runs 16 residues. The V and J ends lost 2 bases and 1 base, in that order; junction bases with no gene match: 3. Germline-derived CDR1 and CDR2 are MNHEY and SVGEGT. Alongside a J-beta primer mix, a sample-barcoded 5' primer served in a second PCR lasting roughly 7 to 11 cycles. TCRdb used MiXCR to reprocess the 5' RACE reads, holding one entry per CDR3 protein. The sample contains 1.5 million to 2 million distinct CDR3 sequences, approximately 50% of which appear only once. Healthy individuals of Caucasian origin from Russia, aged about 6 to 95, served as donors.

This sequence was found in a woman aged 40 to 50 in good health. Input material: blood. The chain couples TRBV6-2 or TRBV6-3 to TRBJ2-7; 12 bases agree with TRBD1. In nucleotides, the CDR3 is TGTGCCAGCAGTTACGGGGACAGGGGGCAGTCCTACGAGCAGTACTTC. This gives the protein CASSYGDRGQSYEQYF.